This record looks at one T cell receptor (beta chain) sequence and its context. Germline CDR1 is MNHEY and CDR2 is SVGEGT. V lost 7 bases to trimming and J lost 4 bases, with 16 bases between them. The CDR3 runs 15 residues. TCRdb processed the RT-PCR reads anew with MiXCR; each CDR3 protein has one entry. The table includes about 680,000 distinct CDR3 sequences, more than 13% detected once. Material for sequencing was memory CD4+ T cells from blood. The chain recombines TRBV6-2 or TRBV6-3 with TRBJ1-4, with TRBD1 as a possible D gene (5 bases). The TCR comes from a female donor in good health, serving as a healthy control. Written as DNA, the CDR3 is TGTGCCAGCACCCAGGGACGGACGTATAATGAAAAACTGTTTTTT. Protein sequence: CASTQGRTYNEKLFF.